The 13 T cell receptor beta chains listed next were all sequenced from one sample in a study of tumor-infiltrating lymphocytes in localized non-small cell lung cancer. Data came from immunoSEQ multiplex PCR; TCRdb stores just in-frame clones and leaves some out. The data show more than 20,000 clones, just under 75% seen once. Sequenced input: lung tumor tissue. These receptors were taken from a human donor with non-small cell lung cancer.

The chain combines TRBV9 with TRBJ2-2; D ambiguous. CDR3 length: 13 residues. V lost 2 bases to trimming and J lost 6 bases, with 8 bases between them. Per the germline V gene, CDR1 is SGDLS and CDR2 is YYNGEE. The CDR3 here is CASSVYSPGELFF. The DNA of the CDR3 is TGTGCCAGCAGCGTCTACAGCCCCGGGGAGCTGTTTTTT. Drawing the rest from reference TRBV9 and TRBJ2-2, the complete variable domain is DSGVTQTPKHLITATGQRVTLRCSPRSGDLSVYWYQQSLDQGLQFLIQYYNGEERAKGNILERFSAQQFPDLHSELNLSSLELGDSALYFCASSVYSPGELFFGEGSRLTVL.

The chain links TRBV6-5 to TRBJ1-5, with D unresolved. The germline V gene encodes CDR1 MNHEY and CDR2 SVGAGI. The CDR3 is 13 amino acids. Trimming took 6 bases from V and 1 from J, leaving 7 bases between them. The CDR3 DNA reads as TGTGCCAGCAGCGTACAAAGCAATCAGCCCCAGCATTTT. This gives the protein CASSVQSNQPQHF.

This clone was seen more than once but under ten times. V usage is TRBV7-6 and J usage is TRBJ2-7; 10 bases match TRBD1. Germline CDR1 SGHVS, CDR2 FNYEAQ. The V and J ends lost 1 base and 4 bases, in that order; junction bases with no gene match: 1. CDR3 size: 14 residues. This chain's CDR3 is CASSLGDRGYEQYF. CDR3 DNA: TGTGCCAGCAGCTTAGGGGACAGGGGTTACGAGCAGTACTTC. The complete variable domain, with remaining parts taken from reference TRBV7-6 and TRBJ2-7, reads GAGVSQSPRYKVTKRGQDVALRCDPISGHVSLYWYRQALGQGPEFLTYFNYEAQQDKSGLPNDRFSAERPEGSISTLTIQRTEQRDSAMYRCASSLGDRGYEQYFGPGTRLTVT.

The rearrangement links TRBV30 to TRBJ1-1, with unresolved D. Trimming removed 1 base at V and 1 base at J, with 7 bases between. This CDR3 contains 13 residues. The germline CDR1 and CDR2 sequences are GTSNPN and SVGIG (reference sequence). The CDR3 DNA sequence: TGTGCCTGGAGTGAAAACACGAACACTGAAGCTTTCTTT. Amino acid sequence: CAWSENTNTEAFF.

A few counts support this clone. The chain carries TRBV5-1 and TRBJ2-3, with 8 bases aligning to TRBD1. Germline assignment: CDR1 SGHRS and CDR2 YFSETQ. CDR3 length: 16 residues. V was clipped by 4 bases and J by 5 bases; unmatched bases: 12. CDR3 residues: CASSRGQVPQVDTQYF. The CDR3 bases are TGCGCCAGCAGCCGGGGACAGGTCCCCCAGGTAGATACGCAGTATTTT.

J is TRBJ2-7 and V is TRBV15; 9 bases are a match to TRBD1. V shed 1 base and J 3 bases; nucleotides not matched to a gene: 10. The germline CDR1 and CDR2 sequences are LNHNV and YYDKDF (reference sequence). CDR3 length: 17 residues. Written as DNA, the CDR3 is TGTGCCACCAGCAGAGTTCTTCCGGGACAGGGACTCTACGAGCAGTACTTC. Translation: CATSRVLPGQGLYEQYF.

This clone was recorded a few times. This chain connects TRBV7-9 to TRBJ2-1; D may be TRBD1 (6 bases). The CDR3 is 15 residues long. Trimming removed 0 bases from V and 15 bases from J, with 21 bases in between. CDR1 is SEHNR, CDR2 FQNEAQ, per germline (reference sequence). CDR3 coding DNA: TGTGCCAGCAGCTTAGCTTTAGGGTCAGGGGATAAGGTGTTCTTC. It specifies CASSLALGSGDKVFF.

The chain uses TRBV4-3 and TRBJ2-6; D possibly corresponds to TRBD2 (7 bases). V gave up 0 bases and J gave up 1 base, with 13 bases separating them. This CDR3 has 18 residues. Per germline, CDR1 LGHNA and CDR2 YSLEER. This CDR3 is CASSQDYGGPSGANVLTF. The DNA of the CDR3 is TGCGCCAGCAGCCAAGACTACGGGGGGCCGTCTGGGGCCAACGTCCTGACTTTC.

V is TRBV9 and J is TRBJ2-7; D may be TRBD1 (5 bases). V shed 0 bases and J shed 3 bases, with 13 bases lying between them. The CDR3 has 15 amino acids. Germline V gene data show CDR1 as SGDLS and CDR2 as YYNGEE. Here the CDR3 reads CASSVEAGSNYEQYF. The DNA for the CDR3 is TGTGCCAGCAGCGTAGAGGCAGGGTCGAACTACGAGCAGTACTTC.

V is TRBV30 and J is TRBJ2-2; 7 bases are a match to TRBD1. Germline V gives CDR1 GTSNPN, CDR2 SVGIG (reference sequence). With 4 bases clipped from V and 1 base from J, the junction kept 6 bases outside the gene matches. The CDR3 has 15 amino acids. The CDR3 DNA sequence: TGTGCCTGGAACTCCGGGACAGAGAACACCGGGGAGCTGTTTTTT. The encoded protein is CAWNSGTENTGELFF.

The V call is TRBV10-3, the J call TRBJ1-1; possibly TRBD1 for D (6 bases). Germline assignment: CDR1 ENHRY and CDR2 SYGVKD. The CDR3 covers 12 residues. Between the trimmed V and J ends, which lost 6 bases and 1 base, there was a span of 6 bases. The CDR3 here is CAIRGQNTEAFF. CDR3 nucleotide sequence: TGTGCCATCAGGGGACAGAACACTGAAGCTTTCTTT.

The chain recombines TRBV19 with TRBJ1-6; tentative D call: TRBD1 (5 bases). The CDR3 length is 14 residues. Germline assignment: CDR1 LNHDA and CDR2 SQIVND (reference sequence). The V end lost 3 bases, the J end lost 7 bases, and 10 bases lay between the germline ends. In DNA, the CDR3 is TGTGCCAGTAGTATGGGGCGTTCCAATTCACCCCTCCACTTT. Encoded protein: CASSMGRSNSPLHF.

The CDR3 sequence: CAISEIRGANTEAFF. Here the CDR3 DNA reads TGTGCCATCAGTGAGATTAGGGGGGCGAACACTGAAGCTTTCTTT. The chain joins TRBV10-3 to TRBJ1-1, with a weak D call TRBD1 (6 bases). In germline, CDR1 is ENHRY, CDR2 SYGVKD. Trimming removed 2 bases from V and 1 base from J, with 11 bases in between. CDR3 length equals 15 residues.